The source of this T cell receptor beta chain is a study of molecular identifiers for immune sequencing clone quantification. With listed TCR primers and previously described methods, bulk TCR libraries were prepared. TCRdb reprocessed the PCR reads with MiXCR, giving one entry per CDR3 protein. Of hundreds of thousands of distinct CDR3 sequences listed, less than 20% are singletons. Germline lookup yields CDR1 MNHEY and CDR2 SMNVEV (reference sequence). This CDR3 contains 13 residues. The table lists this clonotype with a few counts. This could be a read error, since a much larger clone is one nucleotide away. The CD8+CD4-CCR7+CD45RA+ phenotype defined the sorted naive CD8 T cells.

This TCR derives from a human donor in good health. Some libraries in this study had Jurkat cell RNA spiked in. V and J are TRBV27 and TRBJ2-7; D is perhaps TRBD2 (5 bases). Sequenced sample: naive CD8+ T cells from blood, with Jurkat cell RNA spiked in. Subset specified: FACS-sorted CD8+CD4-CCR7+CD45RA+ naive T cells. This chain's CDR3 is CASSPSTLALPPF. The CDR3 coding sequence is TGTGCCAGCAGTCCGTCCACTCTAGCCTTACCGCCCTTC.